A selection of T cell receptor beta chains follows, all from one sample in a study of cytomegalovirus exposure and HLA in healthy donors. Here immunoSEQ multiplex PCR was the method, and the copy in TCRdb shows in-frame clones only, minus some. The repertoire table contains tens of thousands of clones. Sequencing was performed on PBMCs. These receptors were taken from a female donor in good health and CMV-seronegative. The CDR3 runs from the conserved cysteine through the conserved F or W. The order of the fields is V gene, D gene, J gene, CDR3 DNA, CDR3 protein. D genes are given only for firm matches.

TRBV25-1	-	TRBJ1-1	TGTGCCAGCAGTGAATATTCTGACACTGAAGCTTTCTTT	CASSEYSDTEAFF
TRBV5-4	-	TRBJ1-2	TGTGCCAGCAGGGCCCGGGACACACTTAACTATGGCTACACCTTC	CASRARDTLNYGYTF
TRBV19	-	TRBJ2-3	TGTGCCAGTACCTCCCCCACGGGGGGCCCCACAGATACGCAGTATTTT	CASTSPTGGPTDTQYF
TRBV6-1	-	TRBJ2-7	TGTGCCAGCAGTGAATCCACCTACGAGCAGTACTTC	CASSESTYEQYF
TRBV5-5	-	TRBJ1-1	TGTGCCAGCAGCTTTGTTCCCGGCACTGAAGCTTTCTTT	CASSFVPGTEAFF
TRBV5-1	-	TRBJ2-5	TGCGCCAGCAGCTTGTCGAGTTTTCGGGGGACCGTCCAAGAGACCCAGTACTTC	CASSLSSFRGTVQETQYF
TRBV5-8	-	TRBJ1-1	TGTGCCAGCAGCCCGACAGAGTCCACTGAAGCTTTCTTT	CASSPTESTEAFF
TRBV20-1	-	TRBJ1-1	TGCAGTGCTAGTGGGGGGGGTGAAGCTTTCTTT	CSASGGGEAFF
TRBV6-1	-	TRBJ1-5	TGTGCCAGCATTTTTGGGGCCCCCGATCAGCCCCAGCATTTT	CASIFGAPDQPQHF
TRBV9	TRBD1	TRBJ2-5	TGTGCCAGCAGCGTATTCGACGGGACAGGGGGCAACCAAGAGACCCAGTACTTC	CASSVFDGTGGNQETQYF
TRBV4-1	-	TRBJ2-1	TGCGCCAGCAGCCACGCAGATCCGGGTCCATACAATGAGCAGTTCTTC	CASSHADPGPYNEQFF
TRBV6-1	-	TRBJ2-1	TGTGCCAGCAGTGAACTAGTTCCCAATGAGCAGTTCTTC	CASSELVPNEQFF
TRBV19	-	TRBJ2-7	TGTGCCAGTAGTATATTCGGGTCCTACGAGCAGTACTTC	CASSIFGSYEQYF
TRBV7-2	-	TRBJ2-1	TGTGCCAGCACCCTTTCGGGGACCTACAATGAGCAGTTCTTC	CASTLSGTYNEQFF
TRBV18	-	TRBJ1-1	TGTGCCAGCTCACCACACAAGGGGATGGACACTGAAGCTTTCTTT	CASSPHKGMDTEAFF
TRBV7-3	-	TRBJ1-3	TGTGCCAGCAGCCCGGGGACAGGAAACACCATATATTTT	CASSPGTGNTIYF
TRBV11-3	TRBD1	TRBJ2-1	TGTGCCAGCAGCATACCTCGGACAGGGAGCAATGAGCAGTTCTTC	CASSIPRTGSNEQFF
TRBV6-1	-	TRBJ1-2	TGTGCCACCTCCCAGGGTGTCTATGGCTACACCTTC	CATSQGVYGYTF
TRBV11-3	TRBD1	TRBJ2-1	TGTGCCAGCAGCCCGCGGGACAGGGTTATCGATGAGCAGTTCTTC	CASSPRDRVIDEQFF
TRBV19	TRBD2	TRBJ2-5	TGTGCCAGTAGTATTTCTTGGGCTAGCGGGGGCCATCAAGAGACCCAGTACTTC	CASSISWASGGHQETQYF
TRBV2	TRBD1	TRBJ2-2	TGTGCCAGCAGTGAGCGGCAGGGGGCAAACACCGGGGAGCTGTTTTTT	CASSERQGANTGELFF
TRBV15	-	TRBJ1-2	TGTGCCACCAGCAGAGATATGGGAGAAAACTATGGCTACACCTTC	CATSRDMGENYGYTF
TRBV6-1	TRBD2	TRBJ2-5	TGTGCCAGCAGTGCCCGGACTAGCGGGGGTGAGACCCAGTACTTC	CASSARTSGGETQYF
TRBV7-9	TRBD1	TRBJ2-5	TGTGCCAGCAGCTTACACGGGACAGCTCAAGAGACCCAGTACTTC	CASSLHGTAQETQYF
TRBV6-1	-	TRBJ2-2	TGTGCCAGCAGCCCATCGGGAATGTGGTCCGGGGAGCTGTTTTTT	CASSPSGMWSGELFF
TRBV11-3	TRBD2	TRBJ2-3	TGTGCCAGCAGCTTAGGTAGCGGGGGGGCCACAGATACGCAGTATTTT	CASSLGSGGATDTQYF
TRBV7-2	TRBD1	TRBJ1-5	TGTGCCAGCAGCTCAGGGACAGGGCCCCGTTTGCCCCAGCATTTT	CASSSGTGPRLPQHF
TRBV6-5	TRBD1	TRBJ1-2	TGTGCCAGCAGTTACAGGGGACAGGGGGACTATGGCTACACCTTC	CASSYRGQGDYGYTF
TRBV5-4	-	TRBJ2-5	TGTGCCAGCAGCTCCGCCTTGGGGGGACCAGAGACCCAGTACTTC	CASSSALGGPETQYF
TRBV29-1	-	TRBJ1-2	TGCAGTTCTTTGTGGGGCCTCAGCTACACCTTC	CSSLWGLSYTF
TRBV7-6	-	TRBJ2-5	TGTGCCAGCAGCTTCCGGGACTTTGAAGAGACCCAGTACTTC	CASSFRDFEETQYF
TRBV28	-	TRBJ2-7	TGTGCCAGCTCCCCGAGAGGGAAACTAGTCGGCTACGAGCAGTACTTC	CASSPRGKLVGYEQYF
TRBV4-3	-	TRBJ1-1	TGCGCCAGCAGGAGGGGGGGGACTGAAGCTTTCTTT	CASRRGGTEAFF
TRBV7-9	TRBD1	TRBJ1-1	TGTGCCAGCAGCAGCAGGGGGCGCGACACTGAAGCTTTCTTT	CASSSRGRDTEAFF
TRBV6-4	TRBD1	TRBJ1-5	TGTGCCAGCAGCCCCCGGACAGGTAGCAATCAGCCCCAGCATTTT	CASSPRTGSNQPQHF
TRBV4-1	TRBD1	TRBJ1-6	TGCGCCAGCAGCCAAGGGGACAGGGACAGTTCACCCCTCCACTTT	CASSQGDRDSSPLHF
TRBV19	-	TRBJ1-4	TGTGCCAGTAGTTTTCTCGGCAGGTCTGCAACTAATGAAAAACTGTTTTTT	CASSFLGRSATNEKLFF
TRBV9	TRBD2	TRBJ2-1	TGTGCCAGCAGCGTAGCCCCGACTAGCCTCCCTGAGCAGTTCTTC	CASSVAPTSLPEQFF